One and the same sample provided the 32 T cell receptor beta chains below, sequenced in a study of cytomegalovirus exposure and HLA in healthy donors. Using immunoSEQ multiplex PCR, the repertoire was profiled, and TCRdb retains in-frame clones only, with some absent. The sample holds tens of thousands of clones, over 85% seen once. The source material was PBMCs. The receptors were gathered from a young man in good health and CMV-seropositive.

The chain couples TRBV11-3 to TRBJ1-1, with D uncertain. Per germline, CDR1 SGHNT and CDR2 YENEEA. The V end was cut by 4 bases, the J end by 7 bases, with 10 bases between. The length of the CDR3 is 12 residues. CDR3 residues: CASSSIIGEAFF. The CDR3 DNA follows: TGTGCCAGCAGCTCCATTATCGGTGAAGCTTTCTTT.

The genes are TRBV7-9 and TRBJ1-2, with 8 bases lining up with TRBD1. J gave up 4 bases and V 5 bases, and 18 bases lay outside the gene matches. The CDR3 runs 18 residues. CDR1 is SEHNR and CDR2 is FQNEAQ in the germline V gene (reference sequence). The CDR3 protein is CASSLREVGTGPLYGYTF. DNA of the CDR3: TGTGCCAGCAGCCTCCGCGAGGTAGGGACAGGCCCCCTCTATGGCTACACCTTC.

The rearrangement joins TRBV28 to TRBJ2-2, with 8 bases aligning to TRBD1. CDR3 length: 18 residues. The germline V gene encodes CDR1 MDHEN and CDR2 SYDVKM. V lost 3 bases to trimming and J lost 0 bases; unmatched junction nucleotides: 9. CDR3 loop: CASSFRDRDRSNTGELFF. CDR3 in DNA: TGTGCCAGCAGTTTCCGTGACCGGGACAGGTCGAACACCGGGGAGCTGTTTTTT.

Only one count was recorded for this clone. The J gene is TRBJ2-2, the V gene TRBV10-3; 10 nucleotides line up with TRBD2. The CDR3 consists of 16 residues. Unmatched junction bases numbered 4, after V lost 6 bases and J lost 0 bases. From germline, CDR1 is ENHRY and CDR2 SYGVKD. The CDR3 coding sequence is TGTGCCATCAGCACTAGCGGGGCAACGAACACCGGGGAGCTGTTTTTT. Protein product: CAISTSGATNTGELFF.

The chain combines TRBV29-1 with TRBJ2-1; possible D gene TRBD2, 5 bases. Trimming took off 8 bases at V and 8 bases at J, with 22 bases between the two ends. The CDR3 extends over 14 amino acids. The germline gives CDR1 SQVTM, CDR2 ANQGSEA. The CDR3 DNA follows: TGCAGCCCCTCCCCCCCGCAGCCCGGGGATGAGCAGTTCTTC. It translates to CSPSPPQPGDEQFF.

This chain connects TRBV21-1 to TRBJ2-4; TRBD1 is taken as the D call from the table, unchecked against the DNA. TRBV21-1 counts as a pseudogene. The CDR3 has 16 residues. CDR3 region: CASRVTEQGTKNIQYF. Here the CDR3 DNA reads TGTGCCAGCAGGGTAACGGAGCAGGGTACCAAAAACATTCAGTACTTC.

This rearrangement joins TRBV11-2 to TRBJ2-5; D is possibly TRBD2 (5 bases). This CDR3 has 12 residues. Per the germline V gene, CDR1 is SGHAT and CDR2 is FQNNGV. Deletions cut 6 bases from V and 5 bases from J, with 10 bases between. In DNA, the CDR3 is TGTGCCAGCAGTTCCGGCGGGGAGACCCAGTACTTC. This gives the protein CASSSGGETQYF.

V gene TRBV2 combines with J gene TRBJ2-5, with D perhaps matching TRBD1 (6 bases). The V end lost 5 bases, the J end lost 0 bases, and 13 bases lay between the germline ends. The CDR3 has 15 residues. CDR1 is SNHLY, CDR2 FYNNEI, per germline. The CDR3 sequence is CASSPWTAYQETQYF. DNA for the CDR3: TGTGCCAGCAGTCCCTGGACAGCCTACCAAGAGACCCAGTACTTC.

This clone showed up just a few times. The chain has TRBV6-1 and TRBJ2-7; D is possibly TRBD1 (6 bases). This CDR3 contains 12 residues. Trimming removed 5 bases from V and 5 bases from J, with 10 bases in between. Germline lookup yields CDR1 MNHNS and CDR2 SASEGT. The CDR3 is CASSPTGNEQYF. The CDR3 nucleotides read TGTGCCAGCAGTCCCACAGGGAACGAGCAGTACTTC.

The chain is built from TRBV10-2 and TRBJ2-2, with 12 bases fitting TRBD1. Looked up from germline, CDR1 is WSHSY and CDR2 is SAAADI. CDR3 length equals 17 residues. The ends lost 6 bases at V and 2 bases at J; junction bases unmatched: 7. CDR3 region: CASRGDRGLENTGELFF. In DNA, the CDR3 is TGCGCCAGCAGGGGGGACAGGGGGCTGGAAAACACCGGGGAGCTGTTTTTT.

The chain links TRBV7-2 to TRBJ2-5; the match to TRBD2 covers 13 bases. The V and J ends lost 5 bases and 6 bases, in that order; junction bases with no gene match: 9. CDR3 length: 16 residues. Germline V lookup: CDR1 SGHTA, CDR2 FQGNSA. CDR3 in amino acids: CASSKKGLAGLQTQYF. CDR3 nucleotides: TGTGCCAGCAGCAAAAAGGGACTAGCGGGGCTGCAGACCCAGTACTTC. The complete variable domain, with remaining parts taken from reference TRBV7-2 and TRBJ2-5, reads GAGVSQSPSNKVTEKGKDVELRCDPISGHTALYWYRQSLGQGLEFLIYFQGNSAPDKSGLPSDRFSAERTGGSVSTLTIQRTQQEDSAVYLCASSKKGLAGLQTQYFGPGTRLLVL.

This sequence joins TRBV7-9 and TRBJ2-7, with D uncertain. Trimming removed 5 bases at V and 2 bases at J, with 13 bases between. This CDR3 is 14 amino acids long. Germline CDR1 is SEHNR and CDR2 is FQNEAQ (reference sequence). This chain's CDR3 is CASSLPGGPYEQYF. The CDR3 nucleotides are TGTGCCAGCAGCCTCCCCGGTGGTCCCTACGAGCAGTACTTC.

The chain recombines TRBV28 with TRBJ2-1, with TRBD2 identical over 7 bases. The CDR3 is made up of 11 amino acids. Germline V gene data show CDR1 as MDHEN and CDR2 as SYDVKM. Trimming cost V 3 bases and J 15 bases; bases outside gene matches: 5. CDR3 sequence: CASSLRELPFF. The CDR3 nucleotides read TGTGCCAGCAGTTTGCGGGAGCTTCCGTTCTTC.

This clone was observed a handful of times. This chain links TRBV5-1 with TRBJ1-2, with D unresolved. CDR1 and CDR2 from the germline V gene are SGHRS and YFSETQ. V was pared by 0 bases and J by 2 bases, with 8 bases between. The CDR3 extends over 14 amino acids. The CDR3 sequence: CASSLEAENYGYTF. Here the CDR3 DNA reads TGCGCCAGCAGCTTGGAGGCGGAGAACTATGGCTACACCTTC. The complete variable domain, with remaining parts taken from reference TRBV5-1 and TRBJ1-2, reads KAGVTQTPRYLIKTRGQQVTLSCSPISGHRSVSWYQQTPGQGLQFLFEYFSETQRNKGNFPGRFSGRQFSNSRSEMNVSTLELGDSALYLCASSLEAENYGYTFGSGTRLTVV.

The chain joins TRBV11-3 to TRBJ2-7; 9 positions match TRBD2. Losses at the gene ends were 4 bases for V and 2 bases for J; bases not matched to a gene: 12. The germline gives CDR1 SGHNT, CDR2 YENEEA. This CDR3 has 17 amino acids. The CDR3 sequence: CASSSREGLFGPYEQYF. In DNA, the CDR3 is TGTGCCAGCAGCTCGCGGGAGGGCCTCTTCGGACCCTACGAGCAGTACTTC.

The CDR3 reads CASSLDWSAGYTF. The DNA of the CDR3 is TGTGCCAGCAGCTTAGATTGGTCCGCGGGGTACACCTTC. The genes are TRBV11-3 and TRBJ1-2; D gene unclear. The CDR3 covers 13 residues. Trimming removed 0 bases from V and 11 bases from J, with 13 bases in between. Germline lookup yields CDR1 SGHNT and CDR2 YENEEA.

This chain connects TRBV11-3 to TRBJ2-7, with 11 bases matching TRBD2. CDR3 length equals 18 residues. After removal of 7 bases from V and 0 bases from J, the junction contained 14 bases not matched to a gene. Germline assignment: CDR1 SGHNT and CDR2 YENEEA. The CDR3 DNA sequence: TGTGCCAGCACCCGTCGTCTAGCGGGGGGCCCCAGCTCCTACGAGCAGTACTTC. This encodes CASTRRLAGGPSSYEQYF.

The J gene is TRBJ2-1, the V gene TRBV11-2, with D possibly TRBD2 on 7 matching bases. Deletions cut 5 bases from V and 4 bases from J, with 15 bases between. CDR3 length equals 15 residues. Germline V gives CDR1 SGHAT, CDR2 FQNNGV. The CDR3 DNA reads TGTGCCAGCAGCCTCGAGGCGGGGGCTTACAATGAGCAGTTCTTC. Protein sequence: CASSLEAGAYNEQFF.

This chain links TRBV27 with TRBJ1-2; 8 bases line up with TRBD1. The CDR3 has 13 amino acids. Germline lookup yields CDR1 MNHEY and CDR2 SMNVEV (reference sequence). V lost 8 bases, J lost 6 bases, and 8 bases stayed unmatched. Here the CDR3 reads CASRLGTGHGYTF. CDR3 coding DNA: TGTGCCAGCCGCTTGGGGACAGGACATGGCTACACCTTC.

V is TRBV11-2 and J is TRBJ2-1, with a possible D match to TRBD2 (6 bases). Trimming took 4 bases from V and 1 from J, leaving 11 bases between them. Looked up from germline, CDR1 is SGHAT and CDR2 is FQNNGV. The CDR3 covers 15 residues. CDR3 protein: CASSWRGGSYNEQFF. The CDR3 DNA sequence: TGTGCCAGCAGCTGGCGTGGGGGGTCCTACAATGAGCAGTTCTTC.

The chain has TRBV5-1 and TRBJ2-5; possibly TRBD2 for D (6 bases). This CDR3 region has 14 residues. The V end was cut by 1 base, the J end by 4 bases, with 11 bases between. The V gene's germline CDR1 is SGHRS and CDR2 YFSETQ. In DNA, the CDR3 is TGCGCCAGCAGCTTGTCGTCCGGGGGAGAGACCCAGTACTTC. It yields the protein CASSLSSGGETQYF.

The chain carries TRBV28 and TRBJ1-5; D is undetermined. The CDR3 has 13 residues. Germline CDR1 reads MDHEN; CDR2 reads SYDVKM. The ends were cut back, 5 bases at V and 5 bases at J, with 10 bases in the middle. The CDR3 region is CASSPEVHQPQHF. DNA of the CDR3: TGTGCCAGCAGTCCGGAGGTCCATCAGCCCCAGCATTTT.

This chain connects TRBV7-2 to TRBJ2-7; 10 bases align to TRBD1. J lost 5 bases, V lost 5 bases, and 6 bases had no gene match. This CDR3 is built from 14 residues. In germline, CDR1 is SGHTA, CDR2 FQGNSA. The CDR3 here is CASSIRQGADEQYF. Here the CDR3 DNA reads TGTGCCAGCAGCATCAGACAGGGGGCGGACGAGCAGTACTTC.

The genes are TRBV7-9 and TRBJ2-7; TRBD1 is a possible D gene (5 bases). Trimming took 1 base from V and 0 from J, leaving 7 bases between them. This CDR3 is built from 14 residues. Germline V lookup: CDR1 SEHNR, CDR2 FQNEAQ (reference sequence). CDR3 amino acids: CASSLGDSSYEQYF. The CDR3 nucleotides read TGTGCCAGCAGCTTAGGAGACAGCTCCTACGAGCAGTACTTC.

As DNA, the CDR3 is TGTGCCAGCAGCTCTCCAATTGGACAGGGAGGGCGACAGACCCAGTACTTC. Amino acid sequence: CASSSPIGQGGRQTQYF. This rearrangement joins TRBV5-4 to TRBJ2-5; perhaps TRBD1 as D (8 bases). Germline lookup yields CDR1 SGHNT and CDR2 YYREEE (reference sequence). The V and J ends lost 3 bases and 6 bases respectively, with 24 bases between them. There are 17 residues in the CDR3.

The CDR3 loop reads CASSLDNSGDSTDTQYF. CDR3 DNA sequence: TGTGCCAGCAGCTTAGACAATAGCGGAGACAGCACAGATACGCAGTATTTT. The chain has TRBV7-2 and TRBJ2-3, with D perhaps TRBD2 (6 bases). Trimming left V 1 base short and J 0 bases short, with 14 bases between. The CDR3 length is 17 residues. Germline CDR1 reads SGHTA; CDR2 reads FQGNSA.

Written as DNA, the CDR3 is TGCGCCAGCAGTGAAGTAGGGGCAGTGAACGAGCAGTACTTC. Its translation is CASSEVGAVNEQYF. This sequence joins TRBV10-1 and TRBJ2-7; D may be TRBD1 (5 bases). The germline V gene encodes CDR1 WNHNN and CDR2 SYGVQD (reference sequence). The CDR3 is 14 amino acids. Trimming took 3 bases from V and 5 from J, leaving 14 bases between them.

V is TRBV5-6 and J is TRBJ2-2; 8 nucleotides match TRBD1. The CDR3 has 18 residues. The J segment lost 1 base and the V segment lost 3 bases, leaving 11 bases of the junction unmatched. Germline CDR1 reads SGHDT; CDR2 reads YYEEEE. In DNA, the CDR3 is TGTGCCAGCAGCTCGAATCACGACAGGGGTGTGAACACCGGGGAGCTGTTTTTT. It encodes CASSSNHDRGVNTGELFF.

The chain links TRBV7-6 to TRBJ2-3; D remains unclear. Germline V CDR1 and CDR2: SGHVS, FNYEAQ. The V and J ends lost 4 bases and 4 bases respectively, with 12 bases between them. The CDR3 is 14 residues long. CDR3 in amino acids: CASSSRPAADTQYF. CDR3 nucleotides: TGTGCCAGCAGCTCGCGTCCTGCCGCAGATACGCAGTATTTT.

The chain combines TRBV7-3 with TRBJ2-1, with TRBD2 identical over 8 bases. V shed 5 bases, J shed 7 bases, and the junction held 7 bases outside the gene matches. Germline V gene lookup returns CDR1 SGHTA and CDR2 FQGTGA. This CDR3 has 14 residues. The CDR3 nucleotides are TGTGCCAGCAGCGACAGCGGGGGAGCAAATGAGCAGTTCTTC. Amino acids: CASSDSGGANEQFF.

This chain links TRBV28 with TRBJ2-7, with 8 bases lining up with TRBD1. Germline V CDR1 and CDR2: MDHEN, SYDVKM. The CDR3 covers 15 residues. The V segment lost 4 bases and the J segment 6 bases; nucleotides outside the gene matches: 11. The CDR3 loop reads CASSSFGRTGFEQYF. The CDR3 nucleotides are TGTGCCAGCAGTTCCTTCGGAAGGACAGGGTTCGAGCAGTACTTC.

V is TRBV5-1 and J is TRBJ2-1, with a tentative D call TRBD2 (6 bases). The V gene lost 5 bases and the J gene lost 6 bases, with 24 bases spanning the gap. The CDR3 runs to 17 residues. Germline V gene sequence: CDR1 SGHRS, CDR2 YFSETQ. The CDR3 bases are TGCGCCAGCAGATCGGTGCGGGGTTTCGTAATTCCCAATGAGCAGTTCTTC. It encodes CASRSVRGFVIPNEQFF. The full variable domain, with the rest looked up from reference TRBV5-1 and TRBJ2-1, is KAGVTQTPRYLIKTRGQQVTLSCSPISGHRSVSWYQQTPGQGLQFLFEYFSETQRNKGNFPGRFSGRQFSNSRSEMNVSTLELGDSALYLCASRSVRGFVIPNEQFFGPGTRLTVL.